The subject of this entry is one T cell receptor (beta chain). CDR3 length: 17 residues. Germline lookup yields CDR1 MGHRA and CDR2 YSYEKL. The V segment lost 2 bases and the J segment 3 bases; nucleotides outside the gene matches: 10. Time point given: pretreatment peripheral blood. The method was immunoSEQ multiplex PCR; TCRdb's version includes in-frame clones alone and lacks a portion of them. The sample has tens of thousands of clones, around 88% seen once. The entry originates in a study of PD-L1 blockade in urothelial cancer. The receptor comes from a woman aged 55-69 years with urothelial cancer. The chain combines TRBV4-1 with TRBJ2-7; 10 bases fit TRBD1. Sample: PBMCs, taken around atezolizumab (anti-PD-L1) treatment. CDR3 bases: TGCGCCAGCAGCCAACCCACAGAGACAGGGGGCGGCTACGAGCAGTACTTC. Translated: CASSQPTETGGGYEQYF.